This T cell receptor beta chain was captured in a study of T-cell memory formation after mild COVID-19 (dated by TCRdb to the early 2020s). General notes on the study: Most TCR sequence clusters were specific to one of the two donors. In a couple of donors, T-cell clones that expanded and contracted after mild COVID-19 were tracked by sequencing TCRalpha and TCRbeta repertoires over time. The cohort comprised two young, previously healthy adult volunteers, one female and one male.

This clonotype came up a few times. The target of this receptor is not known. The input lacks base qualities; no much larger clone sits a single base away. PBMCs were isolated by Ficoll-Paque density gradient centrifugation. Taken from the germline V gene (reference sequence), the CDR1 and CDR2 loops are SGHNT and YYREEE. V is shortened by 7 bases, J by 1 base, and the region joining them spans 11 bases. Counted from cysteine to phenylalanine, this CDR3 has 13 amino acids. The CDR3 DNA has 39 bases and is translated from base 1. The instrument was an Illumina NovaSeq 6000. Using 5'RACE with constant-segment primers, TCRalpha and TCRbeta cDNA libraries were constructed, with sample barcodes and unique molecular identifiers added in the process. RNA was extracted from every sample with Trizol reagent. Amplification of the libraries took two PCR steps, and the second step added a second sample barcode plus Illumina TruSeq adapters. The libraries were sequenced on an Illumina NovaSeq using 2 x 150 bp paired-end reads. As for the authors' bioinformatics: The reads were demultiplexed and collapsed into UMI-guided consensus sequences using migec v1.2.7. Using mixcr v2.1.11, UMI consensuses were aligned to TRA and TRB V and J templates and then assembled into clonotypes. A clonotype was counted as expanded or contracted only if both edgeR and NoisET called the change significant, with noise models trained on biological replicates. For edgeR calls, a false discovery rate-adjusted p below 0.01 and a log2 fold-change threshold of 1 were applied. As an exploratory analysis of dynamics, max-normalized trajectories of the 1000 most abundant clonotypes were examined by PCA with hierarchical clustering. The CD4 or CD8 phenotype of responding clones was assigned using the separately sequenced CD4+ and CD8+ repertoires. TCRdb trimmed public reads at Q25 via fastp, called clones via MiXCR and kept in-frame beta chains. When rows share a CDR3 protein, they turn into one entry using the most common DNA and genes. The V and J calls reflect TCRdb's pipeline rather than the authors' work. Within this sample are 120,000 to 150,000 distinct CDR3 sequences, with around 5.8% of them counted one time only. Just over 2% of the sample is held by the ten biggest clonotypes.

General study outcomes and caveats: The second-wave clones that peaked on day 37 were not confirmed to be SARS-CoV-2 specific. Clones contracting from day 15 to 85 had balanced CD4/CD8 phenotypes, while a second wave expanding from day 15 to 37 was biased towards CD4+. Only two mild cases were covered in the study, and larger cohorts including severe cases with pre-infection samples were considered necessary. Some responding clones were found in pre-infection memory, which suggests that pre-existing cross-reactive memory T cells took part in the SARS-CoV-2 response. Contracting CD4+ clones appeared mostly in the CM and EM memory subsets, whereas CD8+ clones were enriched in EMRA.

The sample was PBMCs or a T cell subset sorted from them (not recorded which). Here the chain combines TRBV5-4 and TRBJ1-1; the D gene is not confidently resolved. The clonotype originates from an adult woman who had mild COVID-19 (a few samples of this study predate the infection). The sample titles of this study are shuffled in the database, so cell type and time point are left out; the donor was told from shared clones. The DNA sequence is as follows: TGTGCCAGCCACGGGCAGCCGAACACTGAAGCTTTCTTT. Its translation is CASHGQPNTEAFF.